Listed below are T cell receptor beta chains from one sample, sequenced in a study of shared clonotypes between healthy human individuals. TCRdb's table, derived via immunoSEQ multiplex PCR, lists solely in-frame clones and lacks some. The sample has roughly 2.6 million clones; 85% to 95% are singletons. Sequences were obtained from naive CD4+ T cells sorted from blood. All receptors derive from a man between 18 and 35 years old in good health. Each CDR3 is given with its conserved first and last residue. Each record gives: J gene, V gene, CDR3 length, clone size, D gene, CDR3 DNA, CDR3 protein. D genes are given only for firm matches. Size is omitted from some rows. Given values are once, few, many or a class for expanded clones.

TRBJ1-6 TRBV9 13 - - TGTGCCAGCAGCGTAGTTGAGACTTCACCCCTCCACTTT CASSVVETSPLHF
TRBJ2-6 TRBV20-1 11 - - TGCAGTGCAGACGGGGCCAACGTCCTGACTTTC CSADGANVLTF
TRBJ2-3 TRBV18 16 - - TGTGCCAGCTCACCTTTTCTGGGGGCGAGCACAGATACGCAGTATTTT CASSPFLGASTDTQYF
TRBJ2-7 TRBV5-1 12 - - TGCGCCAGCAGTTTAAATACCTACGAGCAGTACTTC CASSLNTYEQYF
TRBJ2-5 TRBV7-2 17 - TRBD2 TGTGCCAGCAGCTTGAAGTTAGCGGGGGGGCAGCAAGAGACCCAGTACTTC CASSLKLAGGQQETQYF
TRBJ2-5 TRBV28 15 - TRBD1 TGTGCCAGCAGCCAAGGGACAGGGGGACAAGAGACCCAGTACTTC CASSQGTGGQETQYF
TRBJ1-3 TRBV4-1 20 once TRBD1 TGCGCCAGCAGCCAAAGCCCGGGACAGGGGGCTTCTCTCTCTGGAAACACCATATATTTT CASSQSPGQGASLSGNTIYF
TRBJ2-1 TRBV25-1 12 - - TGTGCCAGCAGAGGGACCTACAATGAGCAGTTCTTC CASRGTYNEQFF
TRBJ2-3 TRBV7-2 13 - TRBD2 TGTGCCAGCAGCTCCCGGACTAGTCCTACGCAGTATTTT CASSSRTSPTQYF
TRBJ1-3 TRBV5-1 15 - - TGCGCCAGCAGCTTATACCAGGGTATTGGAAACACCATATATTTT CASSLYQGIGNTIYF
TRBJ1-3 TRBV30 12 once - TGTGCCTGGAGACCCCCTGGAAACACCATATATTTT CAWRPPGNTIYF
TRBJ1-4 TRBV4-1 17 - TRBD1 TGCGCCAGCAGCCTAATCGGGGAGGGGGCCCTGGGTGAAAAACTGTTTTTT CASSLIGEGALGEKLFF
TRBJ2-1 TRBV19 14 - TRBD2 TGTGCCAGTAGGGGGACTAGCGGGAGCAATGAGCAGTTCTTC CASRGTSGSNEQFF
TRBJ2-6 TRBV5-3 18 - TRBD1 TGTGCCCAACACATTAACAGGGGGGATCACTCTGGGGCCAACGTCCTGACTTTC CAQHINRGDHSGANVLTF
TRBJ1-4 TRBV5-6 16 - - TGTGCCAGCAGCTTGTTCGGGAATGAGGTATACGAAAAACTGTTTTTT CASSLFGNEVYEKLFF
TRBJ2-5 TRBV7-8 14 - - TGTGCCAGCAGCTTATTAGGGGTCATCGAGACCCAGTACTTC CASSLLGVIETQYF
TRBJ2-7 TRBV7-8 15 - TRBD1 TGTGCCAGCAGCTTAATGGGGACAGGTGGTTACGAGCAGTACTTC CASSLMGTGGYEQYF
TRBJ1-3 TRBV2 15 - TRBD1 TGTGCCAGCAACCAAGTGGGGACAGCTGGAAACACCATATATTTT CASNQVGTAGNTIYF
TRBJ1-3 TRBV10-3 15 - - TGTGCCATCAGTGAGGGGTCCCAGTCTGGAAACACCATATATTTT CAISEGSQSGNTIYF
TRBJ1-4 TRBV19 15 once - TGTGCCAGTAGGTCGGCGGACGCAACTAATGAAAAACTGTTTTTT CASRSADATNEKLFF
TRBJ2-5 TRBV19 14 - TRBD1 TGTGCCAGTAGTACTCAGGGGGCGGAGGAGACCCAGTACTTC CASSTQGAEETQYF
TRBJ2-5 TRBV9 14 - - TGTGCCAGCAGCCGCGCCGGCCCAGGCGAGACCCAGTACTTC CASSRAGPGETQYF
TRBJ1-2 TRBV7-9 14 - - TGTGCCAGCAGCTTAGAGCAGGACTCCTATGGCTACACCTTC CASSLEQDSYGYTF